The clone carrying this TCR beta chain was detected once. This entry is derived from a study of blood T cells in healthy people across ages. CDR1 is WSHSY and CDR2 is SAAADI in the germline V gene. The CDR3 extends over 15 amino acids. Trimming removed 3 bases from V and 6 bases from J, with 17 bases in between. For the second PCR, which ran for about 7 to 12 cycles, a sample-barcoded 5' primer and a J-beta primer mix were used. TCRdb reprocessed the 5' RACE reads with MiXCR, giving one entry per CDR3 protein. Of hundreds of thousands of distinct CDR3 sequences in the sample, more than 25% were seen once. The sample was also linked to a second study, of T cells of mothers and their children.

The chain recombines TRBV10-2 with TRBJ1-2, with D unresolved. This TCR came from a boy between 10 and 17 years old in good health. Material for sequencing was blood. CDR3 loop: CASSDVGSRIHGYTF. The CDR3 DNA is TGCGCCAGCAGTGATGTGGGGAGTAGGATACATGGCTACACCTTC.